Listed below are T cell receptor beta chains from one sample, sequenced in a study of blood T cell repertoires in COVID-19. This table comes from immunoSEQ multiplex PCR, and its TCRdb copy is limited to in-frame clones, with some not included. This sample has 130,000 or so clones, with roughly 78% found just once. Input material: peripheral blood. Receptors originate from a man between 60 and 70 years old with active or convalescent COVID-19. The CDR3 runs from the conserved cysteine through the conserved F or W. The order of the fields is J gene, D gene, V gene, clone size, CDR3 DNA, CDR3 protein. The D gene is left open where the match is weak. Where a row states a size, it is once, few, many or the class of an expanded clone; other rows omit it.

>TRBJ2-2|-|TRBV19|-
TGTGCCAGTAGTATTTACACAGGACACGGGGAGCTGTTTTTT
CASSIYTGHGELFF
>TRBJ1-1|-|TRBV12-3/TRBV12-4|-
TGTGCCAGCAGAGCGAACAGGGATACTGAAGCTTTCTTT
CASRANRDTEAFF
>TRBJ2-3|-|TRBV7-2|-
TGTGCCAGCCTAACCTCATTTCAAGATACGCAGTATTTT
CASLTSFQDTQYF
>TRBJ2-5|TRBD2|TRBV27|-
TGTGCCAGCAGTTCCCTTAGCGGGAGGGAGACCCAGTACTTC
CASSSLSGRETQYF
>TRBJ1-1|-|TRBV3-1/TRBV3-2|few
TGTGCCAGCAGCCACTTAGCGACAGGTATGAACACTGAAGCTTTCTTT
CASSHLATGMNTEAFF
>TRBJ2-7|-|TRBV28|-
TGTGCCAGCGGAGGGGGGGAAGACTACGAGCAGTACTTC
CASGGGEDYEQYF
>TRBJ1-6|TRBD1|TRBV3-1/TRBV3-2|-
TGTGCCAGCAGCCAAGGCTCCGGGACAGTCTGCTTT
CASSQGSGTVCF
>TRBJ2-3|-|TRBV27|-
TGTGCCAGCAGTTTTGGTCCTAGTGGCACAGATACGCAGTATTTT
CASSFGPSGTDTQYF
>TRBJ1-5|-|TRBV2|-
TGTGCCAGCAGGGCAGAGGGCAATCAGCCCCAGCATTTT
CASRAEGNQPQHF
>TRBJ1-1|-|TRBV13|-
TGTGCCAGCAGCCCAACACCGGGGAACACTGAAGCTTTCTTT
CASSPTPGNTEAFF
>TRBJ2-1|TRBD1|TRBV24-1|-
TGTGCCACCAGTGAATTTGACAGGGGGTCCTACAATGAGCAGTTCTTC
CATSEFDRGSYNEQFF
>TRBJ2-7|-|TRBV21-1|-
TGTGCCAGCAGCAAAGGGCACGAGCAGTACTTC
CASSKGHEQYF
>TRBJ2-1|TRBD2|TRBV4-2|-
TGTGCCAGCAGCCAAGGTTCTAGCGGGAGTTACAATGAGCAGTTCTTC
CASSQGSSGSYNEQFF
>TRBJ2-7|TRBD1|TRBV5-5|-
TGTGCCAGCAGCTTGTTACAGGGGGCTTCGTGGGAGCAGTACTTC
CASSLLQGASWEQYF
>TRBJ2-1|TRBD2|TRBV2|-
TGTGCCAGCGAAAGGAAGACTAGCGGGAGTTGGGATGAGCAGTTCTTC
CASERKTSGSWDEQFF
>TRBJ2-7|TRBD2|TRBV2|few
TGTGCCAGCAGTGACGAGGGACTAGCGGGAGCCGAGCAGTACTTC
CASSDEGLAGAEQYF
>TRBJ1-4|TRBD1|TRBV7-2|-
TGTGCCAGCACCGAGGACAGGGGTGAAAAACTGTTTTTT
CASTEDRGEKLFF
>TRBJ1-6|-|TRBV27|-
TGTGCCAGCAGTTCTTACAGGGCTAACAATTCACCCCTCCACTTT
CASSSYRANNSPLHF
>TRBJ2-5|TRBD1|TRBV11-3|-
TGTGCCAGCAGCTCCCGGCGGGACAGGGGGGAGACCCAGTACTTC
CASSSRRDRGETQYF
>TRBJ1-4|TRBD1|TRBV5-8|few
TGTGCCAGCAGCTCTTATTCCGCCGGGACAGGGATCGAAAAACTGTTTTTT
CASSSYSAGTGIEKLFF
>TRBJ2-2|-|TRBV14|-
TGTGCCAGCAGCCAACGCAGGCGAAACACCGGGGAGCTGTTTTTT
CASSQRRRNTGELFF
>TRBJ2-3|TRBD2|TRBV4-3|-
TGCGCCAGCAGCCAATTCTACCTAGCGGGAACCAGCACAGATACGCAGTATTTT
CASSQFYLAGTSTDTQYF
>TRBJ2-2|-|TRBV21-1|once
TGTGCCAGCAGCAAAGTTGGGTTTGACAGCCCCCACCCCTGCCGGGAGCTGTTTTTT
CASSKVGFDSPHPCRELFF
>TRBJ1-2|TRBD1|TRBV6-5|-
TGTGCCAGCAGTAACACAGGGGTGGCTGGCTACACCTTC
CASSNTGVAGYTF
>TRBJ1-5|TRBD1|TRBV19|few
TGTGCCAGTAGTACCCAGGGACAGGGAGGCAATCAGCCCCAGCATTTT
CASSTQGQGGNQPQHF
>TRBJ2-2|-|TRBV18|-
TGTGCCAGCTCCCCCTCCGGTACCGGGGAGCTGTTTTTT
CASSPSGTGELFF
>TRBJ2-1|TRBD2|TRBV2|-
TGTGCCAGCAGGGCGGGACTAGCGGACAATGAGCAGTTCTTC
CASRAGLADNEQFF
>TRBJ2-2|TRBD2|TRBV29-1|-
TGCAGCGTTGAGGAGCGGGGAAACACCGGGGAGCTGTTTTTT
CSVEERGNTGELFF
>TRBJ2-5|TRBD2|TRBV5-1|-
TGCGCCAGCTGTAGCGGGAGGAACCAAGAGACCCAGTACTTC
CASCSGRNQETQYF
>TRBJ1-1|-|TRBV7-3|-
TGTGCCAGCAGCGCGGACAGGAACACTGAAGCTTTCTTT
CASSADRNTEAFF
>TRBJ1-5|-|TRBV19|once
TGTGCCAGTAGTATCGGTCAACGCAATCAGCCCCAGCATTTT
CASSIGQRNQPQHF
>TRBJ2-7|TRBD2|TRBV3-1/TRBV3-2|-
TGTGCCAGCAGCCAAGGAGGACTAGCGGGAAACGAGCAGTACTTC
CASSQGGLAGNEQYF
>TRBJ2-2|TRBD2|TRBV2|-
TGTGCCAGCCTCATGGCGGGAGAAGGGTCCGGGGAGCTGTTTTTT
CASLMAGEGSGELFF
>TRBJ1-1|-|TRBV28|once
TGTGCCAGCAGTTTATATGGGGGCGCAGGTGAAGCTTTCTTT
CASSLYGGAGEAFF
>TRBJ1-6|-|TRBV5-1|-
TGCGCCAGCAGCTTGGGCCAGGGGATTGATTCACCCCTCCACTTT
CASSLGQGIDSPLHF
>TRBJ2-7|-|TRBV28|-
TGTGCCAGCAGTCTGGGGGGGGCCCCCTACGAGCAGTACTTC
CASSLGGAPYEQYF
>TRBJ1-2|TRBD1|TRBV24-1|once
TGTGCCACCAGTGATCCAGACAGGGCACGCGGCTACACCTTC
CATSDPDRARGYTF
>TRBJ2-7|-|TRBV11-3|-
TGTGCCAGCAGTTCAACAGGGTACGAGCAGTACTTC
CASSSTGYEQYF
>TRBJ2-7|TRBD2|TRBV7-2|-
TGTGCCAGCAGCCTGACTAGCGGAGTGTACGAGCAGTACTTC
CASSLTSGVYEQYF